This TCR beta chain was retrieved from a study of blood T cell repertoires in COVID-19. In the study overall: Some COVID-19 samples were acute and others convalescent; all came from the United States, Italy and Spain.

The CDR3 runs 19 residues. Original methodology: The assay estimated nucleated cells by amplifying reference gene primers. Repertoires were generated with immunoSEQ multiplex PCR, while TCRdb's copy carries only in-frame clones and drops some. V, J and clone size derive from that table, while D and trimming were established from the DNA sequence. The profile shows under 200,000 clones, about 84% of them singletons. The chain carries TRBV21-1 and TRBJ2-3; the table's D call of TRBD2 was not tested on the DNA. TRBV21-1 is annotated as a pseudogene. This receptor was obtained from a woman aged 40 to 50 with acute COVID-19. Sequenced material: PBMCs or T cells enriched from blood (not recorded which). The CDR3 reads CASSSQGLAGGSRKDTQYF. CDR3 DNA: TGTGCCAGCAGCTCCCAAGGACTAGCGGGAGGCTCCAGAAAAGATACGCAGTATTTT.